Below are 31 T cell receptor beta chains sequenced from a single sample in a study of T cell responses to AZD1222 COVID-19 vaccine. Sequencing used immunoSEQ multiplex PCR; TCRdb keeps in-frame clones, though not all of them. In the table there are some 150,000 clones, 80% to 90% of which are singletons. The sequencing used peripheral blood, collected 28 days after the second dose of the MenACWY control vaccine. The receptor set was obtained from an adult who received the MenACWY meningococcal vaccine as a control.

The chain recombines TRBV9 with TRBJ2-3; 10 bases match TRBD2. J gave up 3 bases and V 4 bases, and 5 bases lay outside the gene matches. Germline CDR1 and CDR2: SGDLS and YYNGEE. The length of the CDR3 is 15 residues. CDR3 in DNA: TGTGCCAGCAGCACACCTAGCGGGAGAACAGATACGCAGTATTTT. It encodes CASSTPSGRTDTQYF.

CDR3 sequence reads: CASIPWDSGANVLTF. The CDR3 coding sequence is TGTGCCAGCATCCCGTGGGACTCCGGGGCCAACGTCCTGACTTTC. V usage is TRBV6-2 or TRBV6-3 and J usage is TRBJ2-6; D is perhaps TRBD2 (6 bases). CDR1 MNHEY and CDR2 SVGEGT come from the germline V gene. Trimming removed 7 bases from V and 4 bases from J, with 14 bases in between. This CDR3 has 15 amino acids.

The CDR3 DNA reads TGTGCCAGCCGGGACAGTCCCTACGAGCAGTACTTC. This encodes CASRDSPYEQYF. The chain carries TRBV2 and TRBJ2-7, with 7 bases fitting TRBD1. This CDR3 is 12 amino acids long. Looked up from germline, CDR1 is SNHLY and CDR2 is FYNNEI. Trimming removed 8 bases from V and 2 bases from J; junction bases left unmatched: 3.

This clone appeared once. V gene TRBV27 combines with J gene TRBJ1-6; TRBD1 matches 7 bases. J gave up 5 bases and V 2 bases, and 9 bases lay outside the gene matches. Germline CDR1 reads MNHEY; CDR2 reads SMNVEV (reference sequence). The CDR3 length is 17 residues. CDR3 amino acids: CASSLGGYRGDNSPLHF. The CDR3 DNA is TGTGCCAGCAGTTTAGGAGGGTACAGGGGAGATAATTCACCCCTCCACTTT.

V usage is TRBV5-1 and J usage is TRBJ1-1, with D maybe TRBD1 (5 bases). Germline lookup yields CDR1 SGHRS and CDR2 YFSETQ. The CDR3 sequence is 14 residues long. V was cut by 1 base and J by 0 bases, with 7 bases left in between. As DNA, the CDR3 is TGCGCCAGCAGCTTGCAGGGTGTGAACACTGAAGCTTTCTTT. Encoded protein: CASSLQGVNTEAFF.

V gene TRBV11-2 combines with J gene TRBJ2-3; D unclear. V was cut by 3 bases and J by 2 bases, with 12 bases left in between. CDR1 SGHAT and CDR2 FQNNGV come from the germline V gene. The length of the CDR3 is 15 residues. CDR3 sequence (DNA): TGTGCCAGCAGCTTTTCCCCTTCAAACACAGATACGCAGTATTTT. Translation gives CASSFSPSNTDTQYF.

The chain combines TRBV11-1 with TRBJ2-1; maybe TRBD2 (5 bases). Germline lookup yields CDR1 SGHAT and CDR2 FQDESV (reference sequence). This CDR3 is built from 15 residues. Between the trimmed V and J ends, which lost 0 bases and 4 bases, there was a span of 10 bases. The CDR3 nucleotides are TGTGCCAGCAGCTTAGCGGGAGTAACATACAATGAGCAGTTCTTC. As protein: CASSLAGVTYNEQFF.

This chain joins TRBV5-1 and TRBJ2-1; 9 bases map to TRBD2. The ends lost 2 bases at V and 0 bases at J; junction bases unmatched: 6. The CDR3 is 17 amino acids. CDR1 and CDR2 (germline): SGHRS, YFSETQ. The CDR3 sequence: CASSFGGSGSSYNEQFF. The DNA for the CDR3 is TGCGCCAGCAGCTTTGGGGGTAGCGGGAGCTCCTACAATGAGCAGTTCTTC.

V and J are TRBV2 and TRBJ1-2; TRBD1 agrees at 11 bases. The CDR3 totals 14 residues. The V gene's germline CDR1 is SNHLY and CDR2 FYNNEI. The V gene end was trimmed by 8 bases and the J gene end by 5 bases; junction bases not matched to a gene: 7. As DNA, the CDR3 is TGTGCCAGCGGCGGCGGGACAGGGGGTTATGGCTACACCTTC. This translates into CASGGGTGGYGYTF.

This sequence joins TRBV10-3 and TRBJ1-6; D possibly corresponds to TRBD1 (5 bases). Germline V CDR1 and CDR2: ENHRY, SYGVKD. The CDR3 is made up of 14 amino acids. V lost 3 bases to trimming and J lost 7 bases, with 10 bases between them. CDR3 residues: CAISEGTANSPLHF. The CDR3 DNA is TGTGCCATCAGTGAAGGGACCGCAAATTCACCCCTCCACTTT.

This chain uses TRBV27 with TRBJ2-5; D gene ambiguous. V was clipped by 9 bases and J by 5 bases, with 10 bases between them. The V gene's germline CDR1 is MNHEY and CDR2 SMNVEV (reference sequence). The length of the CDR3 is 11 residues. DNA of the CDR3: TGTGCCAGTATGGGTGGGGAGACCCAGTACTTC. Residues: CASMGGETQYF.

In its sample, this clone was seen once. The chain uses TRBV11-2 and TRBJ2-7, with D possibly being TRBD2 (5 bases). Germline-derived CDR1 and CDR2 are SGHAT and FQNNGV. This CDR3 spans 16 amino acids. The V gene lost 1 base and the J gene lost 3 bases, with 16 bases spanning the gap. The CDR3 DNA follows: TGTGCCAGCAGCTTAGTTTCCAGGAGCGGACTCTACGAGCAGTACTTC. Amino acids: CASSLVSRSGLYEQYF.

The chain uses TRBV6-5 and TRBJ2-1; either TRBD1 or TRBD2 may fit D (5 bases each). V shed 4 bases and J shed 5 bases, with 9 bases lying between them. In germline, CDR1 is MNHEY, CDR2 SVGAGI. This CDR3 comprises 13 residues. As DNA, the CDR3 is TGTGCCAGCAGTTCACGGGGCCACAATGAGCAGTTCTTC. Translated: CASSSRGHNEQFF.

This chain links TRBV5-4 with TRBJ2-3; no reliable D call. This CDR3 is 14 amino acids long. V was pared by 0 bases and J by 2 bases, with 7 bases between. Germline CDR1 and CDR2: SGHNT and YYREEE (reference sequence). The CDR3 DNA reads as TGTGCCAGCAGCTTGGCCAGCCTCACAGATACGCAGTATTTT. Its translation is CASSLASLTDTQYF. Complete variable domain (other parts from reference TRBV5-4 and TRBJ2-3): ETGVTQSPTHLIKTRGQQVTLRCSSQSGHNTVSWYQQALGQGPQFIFQYYREEENGRGNFPPRFSGLQFPNYSSELNVNALELDDSALYLCASSLASLTDTQYFGPGTRLTVL.

The V gene is TRBV27, the J gene TRBJ1-1; D may be TRBD1 (5 bases). Germline CDR1 is MNHEY and CDR2 is SMNVEV (reference sequence). CDR3 length equals 12 residues. V lost 2 bases to trimming and J lost 7 bases, with 8 bases between them. CDR3 sequence: CASSLPGLEAFF. The CDR3 DNA is TGTGCCAGCAGTTTACCAGGGCTTGAAGCTTTCTTT.

The gene calls are TRBV9 and TRBJ1-2; 7 positions agree with TRBD1. There are 18 residues in the CDR3. CDR1 is SGDLS and CDR2 is YYNGEE in the germline V gene. The ends lost 3 bases at V and 0 bases at J; junction bases unmatched: 14. CDR3: CASSESTGTALANYGYTF. The DNA for the CDR3 is TGTGCCAGCAGCGAATCAACGGGGACAGCGCTAGCTAACTATGGCTACACCTTC.

The chain is built from TRBV5-5 and TRBJ2-7; D could derive from TRBD1 or TRBD2 (5 bases each). The CDR3 contains 12 residues. Germline V gene sequence: CDR1 SGHKS, CDR2 YYEKEE (reference sequence). The ends were cut back, 5 bases at V and 3 bases at J, with 9 bases in the middle. In nucleotides, the CDR3 is TGTGCCAGCAGAGATGGGGGCTACGAGCAGTACTTC. It codes for CASRDGGYEQYF.

In this sample, this clone turned up a few times. The rearrangement links TRBV4-3 to TRBJ1-5, with no clear D. The CDR3 consists of 14 residues. CDR1 LGHNA and CDR2 YSLEER come from the germline V gene. The germline V and J ends were trimmed by 5 bases and 6 bases, with 14 bases remaining between them. CDR3 in DNA: TGCGCCAGCAGCTCGGGAAGTTTGGGTCAGCCCCAGCATTTT. This codes for CASSSGSLGQPQHF.

The chain combines TRBV7-2 with TRBJ2-3; 8 bases are shared with TRBD2. The CDR3 spans 17 residues. With 2 bases clipped from V and 3 bases from J, the junction kept 10 bases outside the gene matches. The V gene's germline CDR1 is SGHTA and CDR2 FQGNSA. DNA for the CDR3: TGTGCCAGCAGCTTAAGGCTAGCGGGCGGTGGGACAGATACGCAGTATTTT. It is translated as CASSLRLAGGGTDTQYF.

This clone was picked up a small number of times. The rearrangement joins TRBV19 to TRBJ2-3, with D unresolved. CDR1 is LNHDA and CDR2 is SQIVND in the germline V gene (reference sequence). The V and J ends lost 4 bases and 7 bases respectively, with 9 bases between them. The CDR3 totals 12 residues. The CDR3 DNA reads TGTGCCAGTAGTACCCCCCGGAATACGCAGTATTTT. Amino acids: CASSTPRNTQYF.

The chain combines TRBV11-3 with TRBJ2-7; the D is unclear. CDR1 and CDR2 (germline): SGHNT, YENEEA. Between the trimmed V and J ends, which lost 4 bases and 5 bases, there was a span of 12 bases. CDR3 length: 13 amino acids. As DNA, the CDR3 is TGTGCCAGCAGCTCACCGGACCGAAACGAGCAGTACTTC. Protein product: CASSSPDRNEQYF.

This clone has just a few counts. V and J are TRBV7-9 and TRBJ1-1; a possible D gene is TRBD1 (6 bases). The germline V gene encodes CDR1 SEHNR and CDR2 FQNEAQ (reference sequence). With 6 bases removed from V and 4 bases from J, the gap between germline ends came to 15 bases. This CDR3 contains 14 residues. The CDR3 here is CASRDPGVGTEAFF. CDR3 in DNA: TGTGCCAGCAGGGACCCAGGGGTCGGCACTGAAGCTTTCTTT.

CDR3 in DNA: TGCGCCAGCAGCGAAGGGACAGCTGGACCCAATCAGCCCCAGCATTTT. This encodes CASSEGTAGPNQPQHF. This chain links TRBV5-1 with TRBJ1-5; 7 bases map to TRBD1. CDR3 length: 16 residues. V lost 4 bases, J lost 3 bases, and 10 bases stayed unmatched. Germline V gene sequence: CDR1 SGHRS, CDR2 YFSETQ.

V gene TRBV9 combines with J gene TRBJ2-1; TRBD2 might be the D (6 bases). From germline, CDR1 is SGDLS and CDR2 YYNGEE. CDR3 size: 16 residues. The V end was cut by 3 bases, the J end by 1 base, with 14 bases between. The CDR3 protein is CASSALGAGSYNEQFF. CDR3 sequence (DNA): TGTGCCAGCAGCGCCCTCGGGGCGGGGTCCTACAATGAGCAGTTCTTC.

This chain connects TRBV30 to TRBJ2-7; the D gene is possibly TRBD2 (5 bases). Trimming took off 3 bases at V and 3 bases at J, with 12 bases between the two ends. Looked up from germline, CDR1 is GTSNPN and CDR2 is SVGIG (reference sequence). The CDR3 spans 13 residues. The CDR3 DNA sequence: TGTGCCTGGAGGCACGGACTTAACTACGAGCAGTACTTC. It specifies CAWRHGLNYEQYF.

The chain recombines TRBV28 with TRBJ1-2; 9 bases are a match to TRBD1. Germline CDR1 and CDR2: MDHEN and SYDVKM. CDR3 length: 17 residues. Losses at the gene ends were 6 bases for V and 3 bases for J; bases not matched to a gene: 14. The CDR3 loop is CASRLYRLRTGDYGYTF. CDR3 in DNA: TGTGCCAGCAGGCTCTACCGTTTACGGACAGGGGACTATGGCTACACCTTC.

This chain uses TRBV7-6 with TRBJ2-3, with D unresolved. V was cut by 1 base and J by 0 bases, with 14 bases left in between. The germline gives CDR1 SGHVS, CDR2 FNYEAQ. The CDR3 is 17 residues long. CDR3 protein: CASSLVPPSASTDTQYF. The CDR3 DNA reads as TGTGCCAGCAGCTTAGTACCCCCGAGCGCCAGCACAGATACGCAGTATTTT.

This clone was observed once. The rearrangement joins TRBV6-5 to TRBJ1-6; the D is unclear. CDR3 length: 12 residues. V lost 6 bases, J lost 7 bases, and 7 bases lay in between. Germline V gene sequence: CDR1 MNHEY, CDR2 SVGAGI. The CDR3 loop is CASRAWNSPLHF. The CDR3 DNA reads as TGTGCCAGCAGAGCTTGGAATTCACCCCTCCACTTT.

J is TRBJ2-5 and V is TRBV3-1 (or the pseudogene TRBV3-2); possibly TRBD1 for D (6 bases). This CDR3 comprises 15 residues. Trimming left V 1 base short and J 5 bases short, with 14 bases between. Germline-derived CDR1 and CDR2 are LGHDT and YNNKEL (reference sequence). In DNA, the CDR3 is TGTGCCAGCAGCCAAGTTAGACAGAGGGGGGAGACCCAGTACTTC. It is translated as CASSQVRQRGETQYF.

The chain is built from TRBV6-2 or TRBV6-3 and TRBJ2-7; 8 bases match TRBD1. Trimming cost V 5 bases and J 2 bases; bases outside gene matches: 5. The CDR3 spans 14 residues. The V gene's germline CDR1 is MNHEY and CDR2 SVGEGT. Here the CDR3 DNA reads TGTGCCAGCAGTGGACAGGGAAAGGCCTACGAGCAGTACTTC. Translated: CASSGQGKAYEQYF.

The sample holds one count of this clone. This chain connects TRBV6-5 to TRBJ1-2; no firm D call. V lost 6 bases to trimming and J lost 3 bases, with 11 bases between them. There are 13 residues in the CDR3. Germline CDR1 and CDR2: MNHEY and SVGAGI. The CDR3 DNA is TGTGCCAGCAGCTTAACGGATGACTATGGCTACACCTTC. It is translated as CASSLTDDYGYTF.